This T cell receptor beta chain stems from a study of blood T cells in healthy people across ages. Study conclusions and caveats: With age, beta diversity per million T cells declined roughly linearly, significantly by approximately 40. The donors' CMV status was not determined, possibly confounding changes in expanded clonotypes.

Next came a second PCR, run for about 7 to 12 cycles, which used a sample-barcoded 5' primer along with a J-beta primer mix. One entry per CDR3 protein results from TCRdb running MiXCR on the 5' RACE reads. The table has roughly 1,800,000 distinct CDR3 sequences, around 50% seen once. A note on this clonotype: Its antigen is unknown.

The CDR3 is made up of 18 amino acids. CDR1 and CDR2 (germline): SGHTA, FQGNSA. V lost 4 bases to trimming and J lost 3 bases; unmatched junction nucleotides: 11. The origin of this receptor is a woman aged 40-49 years in good health. The J gene is TRBJ2-3, the V gene TRBV7-2, with 12 bases that match TRBD2. The sequencing input was blood. This chain's CDR3 is CASSSTRLAGAQTDTQYF. The CDR3 bases are TGTGCCAGCAGCTCAACTCGACTAGCGGGGGCCCAAACAGATACGCAGTATTTT. The complete variable domain, with remaining parts taken from reference TRBV7-2 and TRBJ2-3, reads GAGVSQSPSNKVTEKGKDVELRCDPISGHTALYWYRQSLGQGLEFLIYFQGNSAPDKSGLPSDRFSAERTGGSVSTLTIQRTQQEDSAVYLCASSSTRLAGAQTDTQYFGPGTRLTVL.